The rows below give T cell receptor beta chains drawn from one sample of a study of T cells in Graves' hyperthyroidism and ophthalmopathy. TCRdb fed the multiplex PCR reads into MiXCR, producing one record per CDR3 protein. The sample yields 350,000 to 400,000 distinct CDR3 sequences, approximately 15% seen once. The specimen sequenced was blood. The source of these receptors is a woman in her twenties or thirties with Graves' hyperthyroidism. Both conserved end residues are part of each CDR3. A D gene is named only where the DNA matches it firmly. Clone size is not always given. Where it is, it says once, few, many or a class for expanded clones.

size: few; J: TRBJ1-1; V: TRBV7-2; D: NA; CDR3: CASSPQAGGFYEAFF; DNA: TGTGCCAGCAGCCCCCAGGCAGGAGGCTTTTATGAAGCTTTCTTT
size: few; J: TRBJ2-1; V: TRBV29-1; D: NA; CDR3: CSVEDGQRSYNEQFF; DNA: TGCAGCGTTGAAGACGGGCAAAGGTCCTACAATGAGCAGTTCTTC
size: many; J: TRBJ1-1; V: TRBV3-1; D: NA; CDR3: CASSQRDWNTEAFF; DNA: TGTGCCAGCAGCCAGCGTGACTGGAACACTGAAGCTTTCTTT
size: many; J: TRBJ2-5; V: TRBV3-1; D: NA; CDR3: CASTLTGLQETQYF; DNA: TGTGCCAGCACTCTTACGGGACTCCAAGAGACCCAGTACTTC
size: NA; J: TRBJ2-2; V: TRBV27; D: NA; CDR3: CASTSLRGGDTGQLFF; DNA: TGTGCCAGCACCTCCCTTAGGGGAGGGGACACCGGGCAGCTGTTTTTT
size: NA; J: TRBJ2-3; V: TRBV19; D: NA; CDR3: CASTQGPTDTQYF; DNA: TGTGCCAGTACACAGGGCCCCACAGATACGCAGTATTTT
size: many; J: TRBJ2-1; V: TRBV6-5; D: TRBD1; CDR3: CASSYSPGQGGYNEQFF; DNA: TGTGCCAGCAGTTACTCACCGGGACAGGGTGGCTACAATGAGCAGTTCTTC
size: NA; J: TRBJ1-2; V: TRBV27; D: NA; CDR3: CASSLFPARQGLGYTF; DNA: TGTGCCAGCAGTTTATTCCCTGCGCGGCAGGGCCTTGGCTACACCTTC
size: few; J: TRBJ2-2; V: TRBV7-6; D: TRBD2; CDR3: CASSSGAGGPGGELFF; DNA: TGTGCCAGCAGCTCAGGAGCGGGAGGGCCAGGCGGGGAGCTGTTTTTT
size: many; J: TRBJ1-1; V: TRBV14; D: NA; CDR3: CASSLLVETEAFF; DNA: TGTGCCAGCAGCCTCCTGGTGGAGACTGAAGCTTTCTTT
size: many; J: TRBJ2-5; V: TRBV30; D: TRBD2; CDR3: CAWSVLAGVGETQYF; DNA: TGTGCCTGGAGTGTACTAGCGGGAGTGGGAGAGACCCAGTACTTC
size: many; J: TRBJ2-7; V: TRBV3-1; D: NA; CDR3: CASAGPYEQYF; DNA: TGTGCTTCGGCGGGACCTTACGAGCAGTACTTC
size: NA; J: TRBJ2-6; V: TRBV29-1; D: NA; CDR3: CSVEVSGANVLTF; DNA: TGCAGCGTTGAAGTCTCTGGGGCCAACGTCCTGACTTTC
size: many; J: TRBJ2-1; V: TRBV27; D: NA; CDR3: CASSFSAGEQFF; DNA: TGTGCCAGCAGTTTTTCGGCGGGTGAGCAGTTCTTC
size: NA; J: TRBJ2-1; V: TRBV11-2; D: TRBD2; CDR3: CASSLARLADRYNEQFF; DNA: TGTGCCAGCAGCTTAGCTCGGCTAGCGGATCGCTACAATGAGCAGTTCTTC
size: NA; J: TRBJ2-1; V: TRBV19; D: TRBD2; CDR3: CASSIPSGSVDNEQFF; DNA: TGTGCCAGTAGTATCCCGAGCGGGAGCGTCGACAATGAGCAGTTCTTC